The next 13 T cell receptor beta chains were all read from a single sample in a study of breast tumors, draining lymph nodes, adjacent tissues. TCRdb redid the calling of the multiplex PCR reads with MiXCR, one entry per CDR3 protein. The data contain around 130,000 distinct CDR3 sequences, just under 20% of them seen just once; the ten biggest clones take up approximately 3.5%. Samples came from axillary lymph nodes draining the breast cancer. Sequencing used axillary lymph node tissue. The receptors originated from a female donor with breast cancer. Some clones in this sample may be carry-over from other donors' samples.

The sample holds a few counts of this clonotype. This rearrangement joins TRBV7-2 to TRBJ2-1; tentative D call: TRBD2 (6 bases). Germline lookup yields CDR1 SGHTA and CDR2 FQGNSA. Trimming shortened V by 2 bases and J by 7 bases, and 15 bases separated the two germline ends. The length of the CDR3 is 15 residues. The DNA for the CDR3 is TGTGCCAGCAGCTTATCGGCTAGCCGGGGGAATGAGCAGTTCTTC. Translated: CASSLSASRGNEQFF. The full variable domain, in which reference TRBV7-2 and TRBJ2-1 provide the parts outside the CDR3, is GAGVSQSPSNKVTEKGKDVELRCDPISGHTALYWYRQSLGQGLEFLIYFQGNSAPDKSGLPSDRFSAERTGGSVSTLTIQRTQQEDSAVYLCASSLSASRGNEQFFGPGTRLTVL.

This clonotype has a count of ten or more. The chain employs TRBV12-3 or TRBV12-4 and TRBJ2-5; either TRBD1 or TRBD2 may fit D (5 bases each). V was pared by 5 bases and J by 3 bases, with 13 bases between. The CDR3 covers 14 residues. CDR3 bases: TGTGCCAGCAGTGCTTTTGGGGGAAAAGAGACCCAGTACTTC. It is translated as CASSAFGGKETQYF.

This clonotype appeared many times. The J gene is TRBJ2-3, the V gene TRBV2; the match to TRBD2 covers 10 bases. The CDR3 has 15 residues. CDR1 is SNHLY and CDR2 is FYNNEI in the germline V gene. Trimming at V came to 7 bases and at J to 3 bases, leaving 7 bases not matched to a gene. CDR3 bases: TGTGCCAGCAATTTACTAGCGGGGTCGACAGATACGCAGTATTTT. Amino acids: CASNLLAGSTDTQYF.

In this sample, this clonotype turned up many times. The V gene is TRBV3-1, the J gene TRBJ2-3; D call uncertain. From germline, CDR1 is LGHDT and CDR2 YNNKEL (reference sequence). Trimming left V 4 bases short and J 3 bases short, with 11 bases between. CDR3 length equals 14 residues. Here the CDR3 DNA reads TGTGCCAGCAGCCTCGAAGGATGGACAGATACGCAGTATTTT. It yields the protein CASSLEGWTDTQYF.

To note about this clonotype: A much larger clone lies a single base off, so this may be a read error. The J gene is TRBJ2-1, the V gene TRBV5-1; 7 bases agree with TRBD2. The J segment lost 2 bases and the V segment lost 4 bases, leaving 3 bases of the junction unmatched. The CDR3 loop spans 14 amino acids. Germline CDR1 and CDR2: SGHRS and YFSETQ. The CDR3: CASSGGGTYNEQFF. Here the CDR3 DNA reads TGCGCCAGCAGCGGGGGGGGAACCTACAATGAGCAGTTCTTC.

On this clonotype itself: This may come from a read error, since a much larger clone is one base off. The chain couples TRBV5-1 to TRBJ1-5; D is unresolved. Between the trimmed V and J ends, which lost 0 bases and 2 bases, there was a span of 9 bases. The CDR3 consists of 15 residues. In germline, CDR1 is SGHRS, CDR2 YFSETQ. The CDR3 sequence: CASSLEASRNQPQHF. The DNA of the CDR3 is TGCGCCAGCAGCTTGGAGGCCAGCCGCAATCAGCCCCAGCATTTT.

In the case of this clonotype: Germline is not matched at one junction end, which may reflect a read error. The chain recombines TRBV20-1 with TRBJ1-6, with D tentatively TRBD1 (5 bases). The CDR3 consists of 15 residues. The germline gives CDR1 DFQATT, CDR2 SNEGSKA (reference sequence). This CDR3 is CRARGAGRNNSPLHF. CDR3 nucleotides: TGCAGAGCTAGAGGGGCAGGGAGGAATAATTCACCCCTCCACTTT.

Of note for this clonotype: This clone may be a read error of a much larger clone one base away. This chain uses TRBV30 with TRBJ2-7; the D is unclear. Germline V gene lookup returns CDR1 GTSNPN and CDR2 SVGIG (reference sequence). The CDR3 covers 11 residues. Trimming left V 2 bases short and J 6 bases short, with 8 bases between. CDR3 sequence: CAWSQTSEQYF. CDR3 in DNA: TGTGCCTGGAGTCAGACGTCCGAGCAGTACTTC. Supplemented by reference TRBV30 and TRBJ2-7, the full variable domain reads SQTIHQWPATLVQPVGSPLSLECTVEGTSNPNLYWYRQAAGRGLQLLFYSVGIGQISSEVPQNLSASRPQDRQFILSSKKLLLSDSGFYLCAWSQTSEQYFGPGTRLTVT.

This clonotype has at least ten counts. This chain links TRBV10-1 with TRBJ2-1, with D possibly being TRBD1 or TRBD2 (5 bases each). The length of the CDR3 is 13 residues. CDR1 WNHNN and CDR2 SYGVQD come from the germline V gene (reference sequence). Trimming took off 3 bases at V and 8 bases at J, with 11 bases between the two ends. In DNA form, the CDR3 reads TGCGCCAGCAGTGATGTGGGGCGGGATGAGCAGTTCTTC. It codes for CASSDVGRDEQFF.

This clonotype appeared many times. The chain carries TRBV5-8 and TRBJ1-2; the D gene is possibly TRBD1 (6 bases). V was clipped by 4 bases and J by 8 bases, with 12 bases between them. CDR1 is SGHTS and CDR2 is YDEGEE in the germline V gene. The CDR3 loop spans 12 amino acids. The CDR3, as DNA: TGTGCCAGCAGCCCGGAGGGGGTCGGCTACACCTTC. Protein: CASSPEGVGYTF.

This clonotype was seen ten or more times. The chain carries TRBV2 and TRBJ2-1; D might be TRBD2 (6 bases). This CDR3 region has 19 residues. Germline V gene sequence: CDR1 SNHLY, CDR2 FYNNEI. The CDR3 spells CTQPEPLIRDFCSYNEQFF. As DNA, the CDR3 is TGTACACAGCCTGAGCCCCTCATACGGGACTTCTGCTCCTACAATGAGCAGTTCTTC.

This clonotype was counted many times. This chain links TRBV6-5 with TRBJ2-7; D perhaps matches TRBD1 (7 bases). The CDR3 extends over 15 amino acids. The germline CDR1 and CDR2 sequences are MNHEY and SVGAGI. V gave up 4 bases and J gave up 4 bases, with 17 bases separating them. CDR3 residues: CASSSGGGLVYEQYF. The CDR3 DNA follows: TGTGCCAGCAGTTCAGGAGGGGGCCTAGTTTACGAGCAGTACTTC.

This clonotype was found many times. The V and J genes are TRBV7-8 and TRBJ2-1; maybe TRBD1 (5 bases). This CDR3 is built from 15 residues. V was clipped by 4 bases and J by 5 bases, with 15 bases between them. Germline loops: CDR1 SGHVS, CDR2 FQNEAQ. The CDR3 spells CASSSFGDRNNEQFF. The CDR3 nucleotides read TGTGCCAGCAGCTCCTTCGGTGACAGAAACAATGAGCAGTTCTTC.